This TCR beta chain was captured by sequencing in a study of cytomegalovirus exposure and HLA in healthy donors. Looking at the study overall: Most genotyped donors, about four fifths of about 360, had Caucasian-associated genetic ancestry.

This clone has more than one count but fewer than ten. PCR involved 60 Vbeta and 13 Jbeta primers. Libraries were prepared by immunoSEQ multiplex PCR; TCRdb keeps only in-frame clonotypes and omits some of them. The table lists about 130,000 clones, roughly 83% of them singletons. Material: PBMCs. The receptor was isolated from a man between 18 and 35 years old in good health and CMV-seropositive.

The CDR3 DNA reads as TGTGCCTGGACCCATGTACGTGGCCGGGACCAGTACTTC. This sequence encodes CAWTHVRGRDQYF. This chain joins TRBV30 and TRBJ2-5, with D perhaps TRBD2 (5 bases). The germline V gene encodes CDR1 GTSNPN and CDR2 SVGIG (reference sequence). CDR3 length: 13 residues. V was trimmed by 4 bases and J by 10 bases, leaving 19 bases between them.